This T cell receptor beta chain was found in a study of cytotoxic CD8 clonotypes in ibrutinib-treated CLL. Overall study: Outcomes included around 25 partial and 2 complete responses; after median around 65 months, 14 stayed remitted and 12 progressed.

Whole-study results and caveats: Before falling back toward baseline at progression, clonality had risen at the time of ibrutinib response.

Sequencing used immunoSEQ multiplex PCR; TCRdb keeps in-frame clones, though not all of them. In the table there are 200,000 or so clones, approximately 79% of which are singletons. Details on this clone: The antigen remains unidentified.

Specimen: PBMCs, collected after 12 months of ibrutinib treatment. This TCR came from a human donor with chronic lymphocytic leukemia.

This CDR3 reads CASSGTSGAPYEQYF. The CDR3 DNA reads as TGCGCCAGCAGTGGGACTAGCGGGGCGCCCTACGAGCAGTACTTC. The J gene is TRBJ2-7, the V gene TRBV10-1; 12 nucleotides line up with TRBD2. The CDR3 totals 15 residues. Germline values: CDR1 WNHNN, CDR2 SYGVQD (reference sequence). V shed 4 bases, J shed 2 bases, and the junction held 3 bases outside the gene matches.